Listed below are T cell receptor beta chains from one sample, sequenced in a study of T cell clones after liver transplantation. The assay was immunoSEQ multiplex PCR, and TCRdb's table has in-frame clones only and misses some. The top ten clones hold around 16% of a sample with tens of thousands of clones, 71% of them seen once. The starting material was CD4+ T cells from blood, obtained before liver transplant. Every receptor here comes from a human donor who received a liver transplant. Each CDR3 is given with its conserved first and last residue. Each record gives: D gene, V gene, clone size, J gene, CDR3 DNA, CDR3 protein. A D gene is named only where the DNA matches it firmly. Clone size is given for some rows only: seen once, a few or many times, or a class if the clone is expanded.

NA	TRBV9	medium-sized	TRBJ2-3	TGTGCCAGCAGCCACCCCGCCGGGGTGGAGCAGTATTTT	CASSHPAGVEQYF
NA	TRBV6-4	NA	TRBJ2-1	TGTGCCAGCAGCCTTACAGCCTACAATGAGCAGTTCTTC	CASSLTAYNEQFF
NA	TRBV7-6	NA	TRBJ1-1	TGTGCCAGCAGCTCACCAGGGGTTACTGAAGCTTTCTTT	CASSSPGVTEAFF
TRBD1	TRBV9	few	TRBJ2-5	TGTGCCAGCAGCGCAGGACAGGCTGGGGGAGTAAAAGAGACCCAGTACTTC	CASSAGQAGGVKETQYF
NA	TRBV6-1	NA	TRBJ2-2	TGTGCCAGCAGTGGTTCACGCGGGGTCACCGGGGAGCTGTTTTTT	CASSGSRGVTGELFF
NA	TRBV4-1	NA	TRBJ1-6	TGCGCCAGCAGCCAAGACAGTTATAATTCACCCCTCCACTTT	CASSQDSYNSPLHF
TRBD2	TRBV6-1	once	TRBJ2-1	TGTGCCAGCACTTTAACTAGCGGGGGGTCCAATGAGCAGTTCTTC	CASTLTSGGSNEQFF
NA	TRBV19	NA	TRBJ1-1	TGTGCCAGTAGTATAGCCCAGACAGGGAACACTGAAGCTTTCTTT	CASSIAQTGNTEAFF
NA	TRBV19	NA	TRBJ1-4	TGTGCCAGTAGTATCGGAACCTTCCGGGGGAGTGAAAAACTGTTTTTT	CASSIGTFRGSEKLFF
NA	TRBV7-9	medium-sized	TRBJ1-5	TGTGCCAGCAGCTTAGAAGGGAGGCAGCCCCAGCATTTT	CASSLEGRQPQHF
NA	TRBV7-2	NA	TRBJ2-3	TGTGCCAGCAGCTTAGATGCGTGGGATACGCAGTATTTT	CASSLDAWDTQYF
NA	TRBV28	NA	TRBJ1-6	TGTGCCAGCAGTGTAATCCAGGGGTCCCTCTATAATTCACCCCTCCACTTT	CASSVIQGSLYNSPLHF
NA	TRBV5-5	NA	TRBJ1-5	TGTGCCAGCAGCCCACAACGTCAGGGTTTGGGGAATCAGCCCCAGCATTTT	CASSPQRQGLGNQPQHF
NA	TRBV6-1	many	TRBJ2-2	TGTGCCGCCACGGGGATTTACCTCACCGGGGAGCTGTTTTTT	CAATGIYLTGELFF
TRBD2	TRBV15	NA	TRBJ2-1	TGTGCCACCAGCAGATTTAGCGGGGGGGCCTACAATGAGCAGTTCTTC	CATSRFSGGAYNEQFF
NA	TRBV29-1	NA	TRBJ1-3	TGCAGCGTTGCGGAATTAGCCGGAAACACCATATATTTT	CSVAELAGNTIYF
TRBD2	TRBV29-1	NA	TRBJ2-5	TGCAGCGTTGAGTTAGTAGGGATGAGAAGCGGGGGGGAGACCCAGTACTTC	CSVELVGMRSGGETQYF
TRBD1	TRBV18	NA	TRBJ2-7	TGTGCCAGCTCACCAGACAGGGACGACGAGCAGTACTTC	CASSPDRDDEQYF
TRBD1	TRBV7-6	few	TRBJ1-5	TGTGCCAGCAGCAAAAGACAGGGCCGGGGGCAGCCCCAGCATTTT	CASSKRQGRGQPQHF
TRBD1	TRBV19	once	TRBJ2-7	TGTGCCAGTAGTGACGGGGGACAGGGCCTACGAGAGCAGTACTTC	CASSDGGQGLREQYF
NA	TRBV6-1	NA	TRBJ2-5	TGTGCCAGCAGTGAATGGAACAGGGTCGAGGAGACCCAGTACTTC	CASSEWNRVEETQYF
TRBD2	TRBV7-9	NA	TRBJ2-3	TGTGCCAGCACCGTTAGCGGGGGAATGCAGTATTTT	CASTVSGGMQYF
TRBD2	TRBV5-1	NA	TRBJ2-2	TGCGCCAGCAGCTTTAGCGGGGGCGCGAACACCGGGGAGCTGTTTTTT	CASSFSGGANTGELFF
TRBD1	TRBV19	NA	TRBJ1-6	TGTGCCAGTAGTATCGGACAGGGGGCCACCTATAATTCACCCCTCCACTTT	CASSIGQGATYNSPLHF
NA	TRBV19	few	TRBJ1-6	TGTGCCAGTAGTATCGGTTCAGGGAATTCACCCCTCCACTTT	CASSIGSGNSPLHF
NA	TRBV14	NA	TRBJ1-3	TGTGCCAGCAGCCAAGACATATGGGGGGGACGTAGGAACACCATATATTTT	CASSQDIWGGRRNTIYF
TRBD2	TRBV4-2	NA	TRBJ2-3	TGTGCCAGCAGCCAAGGGCCCGGCGGGGGAAAAACTAGCACAGATACGCAGTATTTT	CASSQGPGGGKTSTDTQYF
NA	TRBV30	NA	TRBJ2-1	TGTGCCTGGAGTGATCGCGGGGTAGAAATATACAATGAGCAGTTCTTC	CAWSDRGVEIYNEQFF
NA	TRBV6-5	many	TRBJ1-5	TGTGCCAGCGCAAAACAGGAGAATCAGCCCCAGCATTTT	CASAKQENQPQHF
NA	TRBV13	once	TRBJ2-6	TGTGCCAGCAGACTCCAGGGGGGTGGAACTGGGGCCAACGTCCTGACTTTC	CASRLQGGGTGANVLTF
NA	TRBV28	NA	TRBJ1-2	TGTGCCAGCAGTTCTGCTCGGTTAGCGGGGGAAGATGGCTACACCTTC	CASSSARLAGEDGYTF
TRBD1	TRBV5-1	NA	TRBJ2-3	TGCGCCAGCAGCTTGGTGGGGACAGACCTCACAGATACGCAGTATTTT	CASSLVGTDLTDTQYF
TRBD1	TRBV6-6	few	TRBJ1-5	TGTGCCAGCACTTTACTACAGGGGGGGAGCAATCAGCCCCAGCATTTT	CASTLLQGGSNQPQHF
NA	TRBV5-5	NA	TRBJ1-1	TGTGCCAGCAGCTCGGACACGCTGAACACTGAAGCTTTCTTT	CASSSDTLNTEAFF
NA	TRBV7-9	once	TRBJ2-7	TGTGCCAGCAGCTTCGTCCAGGGTCGGTACGAGCAGTACTTC	CASSFVQGRYEQYF
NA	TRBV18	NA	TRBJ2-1	TGTGCCAGCTCACCGGGACACGCGGGTAATGAGCAGTTCTTC	CASSPGHAGNEQFF
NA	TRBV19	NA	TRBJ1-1	TGTGCCAGTAGTATCCAGGAGAACACTGAAGCTTTCTTT	CASSIQENTEAFF
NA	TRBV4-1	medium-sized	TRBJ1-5	TGCGCCAGCAGCCAAGTTGAGCGGCTAGGCAATCAGCCCCAGCATTTT	CASSQVERLGNQPQHF
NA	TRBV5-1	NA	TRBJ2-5	TGCGCCAGCAGTTTCGGGACACAAGAGACCCAGTACTTC	CASSFGTQETQYF
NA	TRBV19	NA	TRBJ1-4	TGTGCCAGTAGTATAGGCACAGGGTCTGCAACTAATGAAAAACTGTTTTTT	CASSIGTGSATNEKLFF
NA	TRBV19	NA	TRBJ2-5	TGTGCCAGTAGCGGGGGTCGACTAGAGACCCAGTACTTC	CASSGGRLETQYF
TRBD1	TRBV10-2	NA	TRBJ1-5	TGCGCCAGCAGTGATTTACAGGGGGCGGTGAATCAGCCCCAGCATTTT	CASSDLQGAVNQPQHF
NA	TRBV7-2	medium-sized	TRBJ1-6	TGTGCCAGCAGCTTAGGGGCTTCACCCCTCCACTTT	CASSLGASPLHF
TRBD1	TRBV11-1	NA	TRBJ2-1	TGTGCCAGCAGCTTAGAGGCAGGGGGCTACCACAATGAGCAGTTCTTC	CASSLEAGGYHNEQFF
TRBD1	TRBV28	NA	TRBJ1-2	TGTGCCAGCAGTTTAGAGGGGGCGGGCTATGGCTACACCTTC	CASSLEGAGYGYTF
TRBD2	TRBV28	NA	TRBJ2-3	TGTGCCAGCAGTCAATGGGGACTAGCGGGGGGCACAGATACGCAGTATTTT	CASSQWGLAGGTDTQYF
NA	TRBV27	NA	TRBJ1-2	TGTGCCAGCAGTTTCCGACTTCAGGGATATGGCTACACCTTC	CASSFRLQGYGYTF
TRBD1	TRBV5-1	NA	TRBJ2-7	TGCGCCAGCAGCTTACGACAGGGCTACGAGCAGTACTTC	CASSLRQGYEQYF
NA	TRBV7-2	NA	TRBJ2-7	TGTGCCAGCAGCTTAATTCTCTACGAGCAGTACTTC	CASSLILYEQYF
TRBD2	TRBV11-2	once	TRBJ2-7	TGTGCCAGCAGCTTTGTAGCGGGGCCTACACGAAGCGCCTACGAGCAGTACTTC	CASSFVAGPTRSAYEQYF
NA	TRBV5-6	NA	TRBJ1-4	TGTGCCAGCAGCTTGTGGGGAGGTAATGAAAAACTGTTTTTT	CASSLWGGNEKLFF
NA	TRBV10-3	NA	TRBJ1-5	TGTGCCATCAGTGGATCAGGTTCCGATCAGCCCCAGCATTTT	CAISGSGSDQPQHF
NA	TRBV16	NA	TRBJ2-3	TGTGCCAGCAGCCCTAACACAGATACGCAGTATTTT	CASSPNTDTQYF
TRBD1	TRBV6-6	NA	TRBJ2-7	TGTGCCAGCAGTTACTTCAGGGGGCCCTACGAGCAGTACTTC	CASSYFRGPYEQYF
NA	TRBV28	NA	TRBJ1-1	TGTGCCAGCAGTCCCACTGAGGGCCTGCTGGCGACTGAAGCTTTCTTT	CASSPTEGLLATEAFF
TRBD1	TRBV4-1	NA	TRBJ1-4	TGCGCCAGCAGCCAAGGGACAGGAGCAACTAATGAAAAACTGTTTTTT	CASSQGTGATNEKLFF
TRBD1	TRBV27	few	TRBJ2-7	TGTGCCAGCAGTTTATCCGGACAGGGGGCTTCAGGGCAGTACTTC	CASSLSGQGASGQYF
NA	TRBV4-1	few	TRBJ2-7	TGCGCCAGCAGCCAAGCGCCACAGGGCAGCTCCTACGAGCAGTACTTC	CASSQAPQGSSYEQYF
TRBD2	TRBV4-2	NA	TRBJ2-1	TGTGCCAGCAGCCAAGAAGCGGGGGTGGAGAATGAGCAGTTCTTC	CASSQEAGVENEQFF